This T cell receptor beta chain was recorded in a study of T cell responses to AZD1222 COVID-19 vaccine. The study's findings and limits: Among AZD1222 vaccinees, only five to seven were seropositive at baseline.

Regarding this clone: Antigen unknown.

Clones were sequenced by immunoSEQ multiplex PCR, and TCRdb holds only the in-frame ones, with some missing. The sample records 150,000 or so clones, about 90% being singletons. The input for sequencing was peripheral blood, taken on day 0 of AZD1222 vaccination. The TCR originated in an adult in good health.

CDR3 bases: TGTGCCAGCAGCTTAGGCGGGCAGGGGGGGATTTACGAGCAGTACTTC. This encodes CASSLGGQGGIYEQYF. This chain uses TRBV13 with TRBJ2-7; D might be TRBD1 or TRBD2, each matching 7 bases. Germline V gene sequence: CDR1 PRHDT, CDR2 FYEKMQ (reference sequence). Trimming pared 0 bases from V and 4 bases from J, leaving 16 bases between. CDR3 length: 16 amino acids.